The present entry profiles one TCR beta chain with its context. This clone was picked up a small number of times. What this receptor recognizes is not known. Base qualities are missing; no much larger clone stands one base away. The sample's time point label, decoded: baseline before first vaccination. Samples from vaccinated people were obtained from the UK trials COV001 and COV002, which included a single-blind randomized controlled phase 2/3 trial of AZD1222 (ChAdOx1 nCoV-19) in healthy adults. For TCRbeta chain sequencing, PBMC samples were collected from trial participants at day 0 and at day 28 after the second dose. The data derive from a study of T cell responses to AZD1222 COVID-19 vaccine (dated by TCRdb to the early 2020s). Context from the whole study: AZD1222 recipients with second doses at about 4 weeks or about 12 weeks were pooled, because spike-specific TCR depth and breadth did not differ between schedules. A total of just over 230 trial participants underwent TCR sequencing, of whom 200 to 220 received two doses of AZD1222 and about 25 received two doses of the MenACWY control vaccine. Trial participants were enrolled by age into 18-55, 56-69 and 70-plus year subgroups, with around 140, 26 and 57 TCR-sequenced participants respectively. On the study overall, not on this receptor specifically: Conclusions about previously exposed vaccinees are limited because only a handful of AZD1222 recipients were SARS-CoV-2 seropositive at baseline. Because no samples from the day 14 peak response were available, repertoires could be characterized only after the peak T cell response. Spike-specific TCR breadth and depth rose significantly after two AZD1222 doses compared with day 0 and with MenACWY recipients. Reportedly, almost half of the unique spike-specific TCRs recognized epitopes lying outside the regions that are mutated in the B.1.351 and B.1.1.7 variants. The vaccine-associated CD4 TCRs covered the entire spike protein, and the dominant responses fell in regions 160-218 and 743-854. The 56-69-year group was small, and its depth increase did not reach significance, likely because of low power. Participants were mostly white British, with more females than males. The authors suggested clonal diversity may have been underestimated.

The CDR3 regions of human TCRbeta chains were analyzed by immunosequencing. The authors' analysis ran thus. Repertoire TCRs were matched against a reference library of SARS-CoV-2-specific TCRs generated with the MIRA antigen-specificity platform. Breadth was defined as the fraction of unique TCRs that were SARS-CoV-2-associated, and depth was defined as the fraction of total T cells that were SARS-CoV-2-associated. Using the MIRA data, every spike-specific TCR was mapped to the spike region that the TCR reacted to and assigned to either a CD4 or a CD8 class. Log10-transformed breadth and depth values were compared by one-way ANOVA with Sidak's multiple comparisons tests. What TCRdb holds here is the immuneACCESS table cut down to in-frame rearrangements. Part of the clones is not present; checked against another copy, under half of the missing clones reflect an unresolved V gene, and the others are unexplained. V and J calls and clone size come straight from that table; D and trimming were deduced from the DNA. The sample includes about 120,000 clones, with approximately 84% observed a single time. Of the sample, approximately 9.2% falls within the top ten clones.

Reading from cysteine to phenylalanine, the CDR3 counts 15 amino acids. Solely the CDR3 DNA is kept, with 45 bases framed from the first base. Via the germline V gene, CDR1 is SGHTS and CDR2 YDEGEE. The V and J ends are trimmed by 7 bases and 3 bases, leaving 17 bases between them. The rearrangement combines TRBV5-8 with TRBJ1-5; TRBD1 is perhaps the D gene, given 6 matching bases. The receptor was isolated from an adult in good health. The starting material was peripheral blood, obtained on day 0 of AZD1222 vaccination. Read as DNA, the sequence is TGTGCCAGCCCCTTCGGGGGGGCCAACAATCAGCCCCAGCATTTT. It specifies CASPFGGANNQPQHF.